Listed below are T cell receptor beta chains from one sample, sequenced in a study of T cell responses to AZD1222 COVID-19 vaccine. The data were produced by immunoSEQ multiplex PCR, yet TCRdb's version contains in-frame clones alone and is incomplete. The profile shows just over 80,000 clones, just under 90% of them singletons. The sample here was peripheral blood, taken on day 0 of AZD1222 vaccination. These receptors came from an adult in good health. CDR3s leave out the opening cysteine and the closing phenylalanine or tryptophan.

cdr3_aa cdr3_length v_call
ASSSQRQGALGNTIY 15 TRBV5-1
ASSRTTGENYGYT 13 TRBV18
ASSLANPENTEAF 13 TRBV5-1
ASSGLAGSYEQF 12 TRBV27
ASSLPNYGYT 10 TRBV5-6
ASRGAGTRSPLH 12 TRBV6-5
ASSVRQGSGKNTEAF 15 TRBV28
ASSLPGGGEKLF 12 TRBV28
ASSELYTEAF 10 TRBV6-1
ASSFSGQGDYGYT 13 TRBV28
ASSFNLQGHYGYT 13 TRBV7-8
ASSRTGGNNSPLH 13 TRBV3-1/TRBV3-2
ASSPLGGWADTQY 13 TRBV7-3
ASSQDRRTRYNSPLH 15 TRBV3-1/TRBV3-2
ATSRDGRETDTQY 13 TRBV15
ASSLGLAGGPRNEQF 15 TRBV5-4
ASSSEAGGYGYT 12 TRBV11-2
ASSLGLTNTEAF 12 TRBV5-1
ASSKAHLEKLF 11 TRBV21-1
ASSQGSGMGLGGYT 14 TRBV4-2
ATSRGDGDEQY 11 TRBV15
ASSQEGQRARSSGYT 15 TRBV7-2
ASTPTPTGELF 11 TRBV11-2
ASSWGTGPDTQY 12 TRBV13
AWGGWSIQQY 10 TRBV30
ATREGQTNSPLH 12 TRBV28
ASSYLGTEAF 10 TRBV6-2/TRBV6-3
ASRVPSGETQY 11 TRBV19
ASSHRAETQY 10 TRBV3-1/TRBV3-2
ASSRELGGQETQY 13 TRBV5-8
ASAGSGQGRNQPQH 14 TRBV19